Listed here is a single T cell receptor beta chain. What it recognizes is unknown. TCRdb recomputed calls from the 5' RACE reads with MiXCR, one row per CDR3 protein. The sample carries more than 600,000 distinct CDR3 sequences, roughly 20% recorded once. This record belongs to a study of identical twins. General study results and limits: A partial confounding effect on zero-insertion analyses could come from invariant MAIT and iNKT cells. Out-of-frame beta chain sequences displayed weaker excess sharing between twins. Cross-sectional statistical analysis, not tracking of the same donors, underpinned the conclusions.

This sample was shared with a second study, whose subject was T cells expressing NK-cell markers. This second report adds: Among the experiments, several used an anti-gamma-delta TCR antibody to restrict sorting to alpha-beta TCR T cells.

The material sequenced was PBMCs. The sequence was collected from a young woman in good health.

CDR3 residues: CSARDPRGGGTGEQFF. The CDR3 region has the DNA TGCAGTGCTAGAGACCCCAGGGGTGGTGGTACGGGGGAGCAGTTCTTC. The chain employs TRBV20-1 and TRBJ2-1; D perhaps matches TRBD1 (6 bases). V dropped 0 bases and J dropped 10 bases, with 22 bases sitting between them. Germline values: CDR1 DFQATT, CDR2 SNEGSKA (reference sequence). The CDR3 is 16 residues long.